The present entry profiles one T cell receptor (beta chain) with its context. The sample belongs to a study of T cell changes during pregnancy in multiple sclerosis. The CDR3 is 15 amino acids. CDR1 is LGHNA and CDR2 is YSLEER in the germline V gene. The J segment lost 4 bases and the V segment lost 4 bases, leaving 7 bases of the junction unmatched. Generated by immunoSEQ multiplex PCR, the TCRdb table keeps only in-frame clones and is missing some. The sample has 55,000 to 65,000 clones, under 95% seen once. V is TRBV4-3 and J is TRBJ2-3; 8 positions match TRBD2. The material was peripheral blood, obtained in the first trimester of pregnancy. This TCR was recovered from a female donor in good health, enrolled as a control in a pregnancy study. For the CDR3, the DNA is TGCGCCAGCAGCCTACTACGGGGGGGCCCAGATACGCAGTATTTT. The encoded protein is CASSLLRGGPDTQYF.